This is a list of T cell receptor beta chains from one sample in a study of T cell responses to AZD1222 COVID-19 vaccine. Measured with immunoSEQ multiplex PCR; TCRdb has only the in-frame clones, and not every one. The table records roughly 91,000 clones, approximately 89% of them present only once. Specimen: peripheral blood, collected on day 0 of AZD1222 vaccination. Every receptor here comes from an adult in good health. Each CDR3 is given with its conserved first and last residue. A D gene is named only where the DNA matches it firmly.

v_gene	d_gene	j_gene	CDR3nt	CDR3aa
TRBV5-6	TRBD1	TRBJ1-2	TGTGCCAGCAGCTTGGGGACAGGGGACTATGGCTACACCTTC	CASSLGTGDYGYTF
TRBV30	-	TRBJ2-2	TGTGCCTGGGCTAGGGGGGACTACACCGGGGAGCTGTTTTTT	CAWARGDYTGELFF
TRBV7-5	-	TRBJ2-7	TGTGTCAGAAGCTTAGCCCCACTACTAGCGGGAGTACCTACGAGTAAGACGGAACAGTACTTC	CVRSLAPLLAGVPTSKTEQYF
TRBV19	-	TRBJ1-2	TGTGCCAGTAGTGATTTCAGGGGCCGTAACTATGGCTACACCTTC	CASSDFRGRNYGYTF
TRBV12-5	TRBD2	TRBJ2-5	TGTGCTAGTGGTTTGGCAGCGGGGAGGCCCGAGACCCAGTACTTC	CASGLAAGRPETQYF
TRBV2	-	TRBJ1-4	TGTGCCAGCAGTAGAACAAGCACAACTAATGAAAAACTGTTTTTT	CASSRTSTTNEKLFF
TRBV6-2/TRBV6-3	-	TRBJ1-1	TGTGCCAGCAGTTCCACGGGCAGGTCTTGGTCCGGAGCTTTCTTT	CASSSTGRSWSGAFF
TRBV7-2	-	TRBJ2-7	TGTGCCAGCAGCCCACAGGGCTACCGCTCCTACGAGCAGTACTTC	CASSPQGYRSYEQYF
TRBV6-5	TRBD1	TRBJ2-1	TGTGCCAGCAGACTGGACAGGGGGCCTAACAATGAGCAGTTCTTC	CASRLDRGPNNEQFF
TRBV11-2	-	TRBJ2-1	TGTGCCAGCAGCGAAGACAGGCACCTCTACAATGAGCAGTTCTTC	CASSEDRHLYNEQFF